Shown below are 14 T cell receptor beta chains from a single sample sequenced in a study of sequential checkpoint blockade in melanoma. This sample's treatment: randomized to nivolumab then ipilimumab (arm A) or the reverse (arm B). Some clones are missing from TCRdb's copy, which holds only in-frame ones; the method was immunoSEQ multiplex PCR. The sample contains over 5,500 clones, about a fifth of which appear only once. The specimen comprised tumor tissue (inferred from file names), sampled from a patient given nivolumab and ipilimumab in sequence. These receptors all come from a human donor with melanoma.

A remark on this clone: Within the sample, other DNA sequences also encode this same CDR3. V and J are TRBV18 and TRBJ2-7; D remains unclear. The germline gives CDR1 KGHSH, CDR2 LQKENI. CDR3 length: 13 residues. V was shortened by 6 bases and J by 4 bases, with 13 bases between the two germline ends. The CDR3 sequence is CASSRGDSYEQYF. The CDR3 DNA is TGTGCCAGCTCCCGAGGAGATAGTTACGAGCAGTACTTC.

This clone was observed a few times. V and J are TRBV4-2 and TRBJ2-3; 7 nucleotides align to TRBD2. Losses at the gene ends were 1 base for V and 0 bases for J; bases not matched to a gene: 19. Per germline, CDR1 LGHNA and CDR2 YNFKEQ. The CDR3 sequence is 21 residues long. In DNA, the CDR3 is TGTGCCAGCAGCCAAGTTGTGCAATTCGCGGGGGTGGCCCGTAGCACAGATACGCAGTATTTT. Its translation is CASSQVVQFAGVARSTDTQYF.

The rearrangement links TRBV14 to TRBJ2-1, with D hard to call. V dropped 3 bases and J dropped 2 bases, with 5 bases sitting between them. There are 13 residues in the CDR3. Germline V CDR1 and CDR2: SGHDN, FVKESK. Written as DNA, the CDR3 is TGTGCCAGCAGCCATTCTACCTACAATGAGCAGTTCTTC. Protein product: CASSHSTYNEQFF.

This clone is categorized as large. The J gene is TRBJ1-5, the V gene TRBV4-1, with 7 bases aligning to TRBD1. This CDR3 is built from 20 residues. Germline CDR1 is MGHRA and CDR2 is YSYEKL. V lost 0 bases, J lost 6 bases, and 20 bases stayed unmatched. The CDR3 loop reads CASSQDALRRETGWVQPQHF. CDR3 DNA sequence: TGCGCCAGCAGCCAAGATGCACTAAGGAGGGAGACAGGGTGGGTTCAGCCCCAGCATTTT.

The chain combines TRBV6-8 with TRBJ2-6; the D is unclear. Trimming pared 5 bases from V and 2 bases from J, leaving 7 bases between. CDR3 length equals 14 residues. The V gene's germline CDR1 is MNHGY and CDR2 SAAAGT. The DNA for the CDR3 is TGTGCCAGCAGTGACACAGCTGGGGCCAACGTCCTGACTTTC. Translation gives CASSDTAGANVLTF.

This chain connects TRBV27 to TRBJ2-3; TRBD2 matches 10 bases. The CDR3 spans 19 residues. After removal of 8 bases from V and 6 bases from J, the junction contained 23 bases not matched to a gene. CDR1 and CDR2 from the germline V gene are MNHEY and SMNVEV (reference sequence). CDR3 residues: CASGPDFRMGSGGSDTQYF. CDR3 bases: TGTGCCAGCGGACCTGACTTCCGAATGGGTAGCGGGGGGTCGGATACGCAGTATTTT.

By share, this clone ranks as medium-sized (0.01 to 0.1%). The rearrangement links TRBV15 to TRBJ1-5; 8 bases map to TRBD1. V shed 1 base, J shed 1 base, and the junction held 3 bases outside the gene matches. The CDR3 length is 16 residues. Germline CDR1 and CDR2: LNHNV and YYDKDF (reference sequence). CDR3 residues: CATSRGRQGSNQPQHF. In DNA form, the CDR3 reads TGTGCCACCAGCAGAGGAAGACAGGGGAGCAATCAGCCCCAGCATTTT.

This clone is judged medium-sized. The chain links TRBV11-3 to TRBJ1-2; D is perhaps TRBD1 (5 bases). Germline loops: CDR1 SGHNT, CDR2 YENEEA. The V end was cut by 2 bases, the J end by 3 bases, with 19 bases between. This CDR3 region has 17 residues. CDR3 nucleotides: TGTGCCAGCAGCTTAATGGACGGGACCTGGAAGGACTATGGCTACACCTTC. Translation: CASSLMDGTWKDYGYTF.

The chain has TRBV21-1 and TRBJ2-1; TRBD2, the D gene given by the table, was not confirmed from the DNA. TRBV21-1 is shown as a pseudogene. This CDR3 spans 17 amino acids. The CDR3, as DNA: TGTGCCAGCAGCAAAGTTGAGCGGGAGGACCACTACAATGAGCAGTTCTTC. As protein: CASSKVEREDHYNEQFF.

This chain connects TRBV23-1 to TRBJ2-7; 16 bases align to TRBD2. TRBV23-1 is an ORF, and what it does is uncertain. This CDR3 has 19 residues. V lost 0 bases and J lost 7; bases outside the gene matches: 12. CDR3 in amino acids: CASSQSPIGTSGGANEQYF. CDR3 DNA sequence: TGCGCCAGCAGTCAATCTCCAATCGGGACTAGCGGGGGGGCCAATGAGCAGTACTTC.

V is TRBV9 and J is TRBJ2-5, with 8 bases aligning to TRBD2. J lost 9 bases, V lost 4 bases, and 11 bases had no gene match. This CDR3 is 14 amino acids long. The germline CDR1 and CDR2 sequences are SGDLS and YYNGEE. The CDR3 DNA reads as TGTGCCAGCAGCTTAGGTTGGCAAGCGGGGGCCCAGTACTTC. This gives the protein CASSLGWQAGAQYF.

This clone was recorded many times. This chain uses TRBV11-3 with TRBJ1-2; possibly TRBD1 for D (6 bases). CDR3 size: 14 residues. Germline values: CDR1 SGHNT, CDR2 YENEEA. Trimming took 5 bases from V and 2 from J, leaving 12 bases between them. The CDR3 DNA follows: TGTGCCAGCAGCCGCCGGGGGGCGAACTATGGCTACACCTTC. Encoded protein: CASSRRGANYGYTF. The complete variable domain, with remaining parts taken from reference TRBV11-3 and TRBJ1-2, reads EAGVVQSPRYKIIEKKQPVAFWCNPISGHNTLYWYLQNLGQGPELLIRYENEEAVDDSQLPKDRFSAERLKGVDSTLKIQPAELGDSAVYLCASSRRGANYGYTFGSGTRLTVV.

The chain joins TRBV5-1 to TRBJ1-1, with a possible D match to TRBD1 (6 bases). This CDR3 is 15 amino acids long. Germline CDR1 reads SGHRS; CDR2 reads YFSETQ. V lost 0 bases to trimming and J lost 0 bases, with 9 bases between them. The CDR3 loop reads CASSLEGVMNTEAFF. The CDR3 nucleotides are TGCGCCAGCAGCTTGGAGGGGGTTATGAACACTGAAGCTTTCTTT.

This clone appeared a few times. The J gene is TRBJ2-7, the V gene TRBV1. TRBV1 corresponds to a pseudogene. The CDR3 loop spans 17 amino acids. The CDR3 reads CASSQDLSVMGNYEQYF. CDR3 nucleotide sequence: TGCGCCAGCAGCCAAGATCTGAGTGTAATGGGTAACTACGAGCAGTACTTC.